The rows below give T cell receptor beta chains drawn from one sample of a study of shared clonotypes between healthy human individuals. The repertoire was sequenced with immunoSEQ multiplex PCR; TCRdb's copy has only in-frame clones and lacks some. The sample has hundreds of thousands of clones, roughly 70% seen once. Material: memory CD4+ T cells sorted from blood. The receptor source for this set is a man aged 25 to 40 in good health. Both conserved end residues are part of each CDR3. The D gene is left open where the match is weak. The size field is filled for only some rows; it gives once, few, many or a size class.

TRBJ2-7,TRBV6-5,.,few,TGTGCCAGCAGTTTCTACGGATCACAGTACTTC,CASSFYGSQYF
TRBJ1-1,TRBV5-6,.,once,TGTGCCAGCAGCACGGGGGCTAAAACTGAAGCTTTCTTT,CASSTGAKTEAFF
TRBJ1-2,TRBV5-4,TRBD1,.,TGTGCCAGCAGCCGAGACCCCAGGGGGACAGGGAATCTCCCTAGTTTC,CASSRDPRGTGNLPSF
TRBJ1-2,TRBV5-4,.,few,TGTGCCAGCAGCGCGGGGACCTATGGCTACACCTTC,CASSAGTYGYTF
TRBJ1-1,TRBV7-9,TRBD1,.,TGTGCCAGCAGCTCCGACAGGGGTACGAACACTGAAGCTTTCTTT,CASSSDRGTNTEAFF
TRBJ1-2,TRBV6-5,TRBD1,.,TGTGCCAGCAGCCCAACAGGGGATGTGAGCTACACCTTC,CASSPTGDVSYTF
TRBJ2-1,TRBV30,.,.,TGTGCCTGGAGCCATAGCGGAAATGAGCAGTTCTTC,CAWSHSGNEQFF
TRBJ1-1,TRBV28,.,few,TGTGCCACCCAGACGCCGGGATTGAACACTGAAGCTTTCTTT,CATQTPGLNTEAFF
TRBJ1-2,TRBV25-1,TRBD1,.,TGTGCCAGCAGTGAATATTACCGGACAGGGTGCTATGGCTACACCTTC,CASSEYYRTGCYGYTF
TRBJ1-2,TRBV18,.,.,TGTGCCAGCACTACCGAGGGCTTTGGCTACACCTTC,CASTTEGFGYTF
TRBJ1-5,TRBV25-1,.,.,TGTGCCAGCAGTAGACGTCAGGGAGGCAATCAGCCCCAGCATTTT,CASSRRQGGNQPQHF
TRBJ1-4,TRBV27,.,.,TGTGCCAGCAGTTCGTGGAAAGCAACTAATGAAAAACTGTTTTTT,CASSSWKATNEKLFF
TRBJ2-5,TRBV27,.,.,TGTGCCAGCAGTTCATGGACAGCACAAGAGACCCAGTACTTC,CASSSWTAQETQYF
TRBJ2-1,TRBV19,.,.,TGTGCCACCAGTAGGAGGGCCAATGAGCAGTTCTTC,CATSRRANEQFF
TRBJ2-7,TRBV2,.,.,TGTGCCAGCAATATGCAGGGGAGTAATTTGGAGCAGTACTTC,CASNMQGSNLEQYF
TRBJ1-1,TRBV18,.,.,TGTGCCAGCTCACCATCGGGGAACACTGAAGCTTTCTTT,CASSPSGNTEAFF
TRBJ2-1,TRBV29-1,.,.,TGCAGCGTTCCCAAGGGGGATGAGCAGTTCTTC,CSVPKGDEQFF
TRBJ2-2,TRBV5-1,.,.,TGCGCCAGCAGCCGGGAGATCGGGGAGCTGTTTTTT,CASSREIGELFF
TRBJ2-7,TRBV11-2,.,few,TGTGCCAGCAGCTCAACGCGGGGGCGTCTCGAGCAGTACTTC,CASSSTRGRLEQYF
TRBJ1-4,TRBV6-5,.,.,TGTGCCAGCAGTTCCCGAGGCGAGGAAAAACTGTTTTTT,CASSSRGEEKLFF
TRBJ2-7,TRBV6-5,TRBD2,.,TGTGCCAGCAGTTACTGGAGCGGGAGTTTCTACGAGCAGTACTTC,CASSYWSGSFYEQYF
TRBJ2-5,TRBV10-3,.,.,TGTGCCATCAGTGAGGGGGGTGGAGAGACCCAGTACTTC,CAISEGGGETQYF
TRBJ2-7,TRBV18,TRBD1,.,TGTGCCAGCTCAGAAGGACAGGGGGACGAGCAGTACTTC,CASSEGQGDEQYF
TRBJ2-2,TRBV11-2,TRBD2,.,TGTGCCAGCAGCTTAGTGGTTAGCGGGAGTGGGACCGGGGAGCTGTTTTTT,CASSLVVSGSGTGELFF
TRBJ2-7,TRBV21-1,.,.,TGTGCCAGCAGCAAATCGAAACGGCACAGCTATATGAAACCCTACGAGCAGTACTTC,CASSKSKRHSYMKPYEQYF
TRBJ2-6,TRBV2,.,many,TGTGCCAGCAGTTTCAACGTCCTGACTTTC,CASSFNVLTF
TRBJ2-7,TRBV5-1,TRBD2,.,TGCGCCAGCAGGGTGATAGCGGGAGACTACGAGCAGTACTTC,CASRVIAGDYEQYF
TRBJ2-2,TRBV15,TRBD2,.,TGTGCCACCAGCAGTCCCACTAGCGGGAGTACCGGGGAGCTGTTTTTT,CATSSPTSGSTGELFF
TRBJ1-1,TRBV12-5,.,.,TGTGCTAGTGGTTTGGAAGGGCTGGAAGCTTTCTTT,CASGLEGLEAFF
TRBJ1-5,TRBV2,TRBD1,.,TGTGCCAGCAGTTCGGACAGGGGATACGGTCAGCCCCAGCATTTT,CASSSDRGYGQPQHF
TRBJ2-7,TRBV6-1,TRBD2,.,TGTGCCAGCTGGTCGCTAGCGGGACTCGGCGAGCAGTACTTC,CASWSLAGLGEQYF
TRBJ2-7,TRBV6-6,.,.,TGTGCCAGCAGTTCTGGACGGCGTACCTACGAGCAGTACTTC,CASSSGRRTYEQYF
TRBJ2-3,TRBV7-9,.,.,TGTGCCAGCAGCTTAGACGTCGGTGGAGTAGGCACAGATACGCAGTATTTT,CASSLDVGGVGTDTQYF
TRBJ1-1,TRBV10-3,.,.,TGTGCCATCAGTGCCCGGATGGGGACGGACACTGAAGCTTTCTTT,CAISARMGTDTEAFF
TRBJ1-4,TRBV2,.,.,TGTGCCAGCAGTGATGGAACCGCCAGGGAAAAACTGTTTTTT,CASSDGTAREKLFF
TRBJ2-1,TRBV28,.,few,TGTGCCAGCAGTACGACAGTCTACAATGAGCAGTTCTTC,CASSTTVYNEQFF
TRBJ1-4,TRBV29-1,.,.,TGCAGCGTTGAAAACACGGCTGAAAAACTGTTTTTT,CSVENTAEKLFF
TRBJ2-7,TRBV5-1,TRBD2,once,TGCGCCAGCAGCTCGGGACTAGCGGGAGGGCCGGTCGAGCAGTACTTC,CASSSGLAGGPVEQYF
TRBJ2-5,TRBV14,TRBD2,.,TGTGCCAGCAGCCAAGGACTAGCGGGGGCAGGGACCCAGTACTTC,CASSQGLAGAGTQYF
TRBJ1-2,TRBV4-1,.,.,TGCGCCAGCAGCCTTGACAGGCAGAGTGACTATGGCTACACCTTC,CASSLDRQSDYGYTF
TRBJ2-6,TRBV5-1,.,.,TGCGCCAGCAGCTTGGGCAGAAGCTCTGGGGCCAACGTCCTGACTTTC,CASSLGRSSGANVLTF
TRBJ2-7,TRBV6-5,.,.,TGTGCCAGCAGTGACGCGGGACGACCCGGCGAGCAGTACTTC,CASSDAGRPGEQYF
TRBJ2-5,TRBV5-6,.,many,TGTGCCAGCAGCTTGTTAGGGGGCGGGGATCAAGAGACCCAGTACTTC,CASSLLGGGDQETQYF
TRBJ2-3,TRBV2,.,.,TGTGCCAGCAGTGCGGGTTTTCGCGGTTCTGAACCAGATACGCAGTATTTT,CASSAGFRGSEPDTQYF